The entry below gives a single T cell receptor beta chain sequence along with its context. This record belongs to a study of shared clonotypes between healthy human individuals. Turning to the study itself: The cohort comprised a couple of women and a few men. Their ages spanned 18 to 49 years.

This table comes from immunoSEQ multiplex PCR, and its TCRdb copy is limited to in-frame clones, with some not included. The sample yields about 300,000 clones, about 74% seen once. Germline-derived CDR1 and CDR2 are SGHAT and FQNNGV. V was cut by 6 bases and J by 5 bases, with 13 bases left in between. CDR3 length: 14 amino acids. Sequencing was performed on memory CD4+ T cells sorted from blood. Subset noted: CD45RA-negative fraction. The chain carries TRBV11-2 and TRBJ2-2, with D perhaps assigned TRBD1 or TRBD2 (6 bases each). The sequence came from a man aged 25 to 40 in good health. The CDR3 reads CASSLEGGTGELFF. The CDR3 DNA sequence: TGTGCCAGCAGTCTGGAGGGGGGTACCGGGGAGCTGTTTTTT.